This T cell receptor beta chain is drawn from a study of cytomegalovirus exposure and HLA in healthy donors. Study background: Among about 190 million T cells, an earlier analysis found around 100 million unique TCR beta sequences. HLA-typed donors were the source of approximately 86 million unique TCRs held in an early data release. The study's findings and limits: For most TCR beta V segments, an earlier analysis put the productive rate at about 87% or about 30% of the time.

The PCR was carried out with 60 Vbeta primers and 13 Jbeta primers. Methods used by the authors: Approximately 87 million unique TCR beta chains, about 12 million shared, were counted in a later analysis. Measured with immunoSEQ multiplex PCR; TCRdb has only the in-frame clones, and not every one. V and J calls plus clone size are reproduced from that table; the DNA served to infer D and trimming. In the table there are 150,000 to 200,000 clones, around four fifths of which are singletons. V gave up 6 bases and J gave up 3 bases, with 18 bases separating them. Germline assignment: CDR1 MNHNY and CDR2 SVGAGI (reference sequence). This CDR3 is 15 amino acids long. In regard to this clone: Its target is unknown.

The rearrangement uses TRBV6-6 and TRBJ2-7; tentatively, D is TRBD1 (6 bases). What was sequenced was PBMCs. The source is a man in his forties or fifties in good health and CMV-seropositive. CDR3 residues: CASRALQGGSYEQYF. In DNA form, the CDR3 reads TGTGCCAGCAGAGCCCTACAGGGTGGGAGCTACGAGCAGTACTTC.